Shown below are 30 T cell receptor beta chains from a single sample sequenced in a study of T cells in Graves' hyperthyroidism and ophthalmopathy. The investigators amplified TCR beta CDR3 regions from RNA transcripts. With the HTBI primer set, the TCR CDR3 went through a first round of RT-PCR. In TCRdb, the multiplex PCR reads were re-called with MiXCR into one record per CDR3 protein. The sample contains about 480,000 distinct CDR3 sequences, less than 25% of which appear only once. Sequenced input: blood. These TCRs come from a woman in her seventies with Graves' ophthalmopathy.

This chain links TRBV19 with TRBJ2-2; weak D call: TRBD1 (6 bases). This CDR3 comprises 14 residues. CDR1 LNHDA and CDR2 SQIVND come from the germline V gene (reference sequence). The ends were cut back, 2 bases at V and 6 bases at J, with 10 bases in the middle. CDR3 in DNA: TGTGCCAGTAGTATACAGGGGAAGTCCGGGGAGCTGTTTTTT. This codes for CASSIQGKSGELFF.

V and J are TRBV10-3 and TRBJ2-3; perhaps TRBD2 as D (6 bases). The germline V gene encodes CDR1 ENHRY and CDR2 SYGVKD. V lost 6 bases, J lost 6 bases, and 19 bases lay in between. This CDR3 is built from 15 residues. The CDR3 DNA follows: TGTGCCATCAGGCCAGCGTCGGGAGTTTCTGATACGCAGTATTTT. Protein: CAIRPASGVSDTQYF.

This clonotype was counted a few times. The rearrangement uses TRBV19 and TRBJ2-7, with 9 bases lining up with TRBD1. This CDR3 contains 13 residues. Per the germline V gene, CDR1 is LNHDA and CDR2 is SQIVND (reference sequence). J was trimmed by 6 bases and V by 5 bases; bases with no gene match: 5. In DNA form, the CDR3 reads TGTGCCAGTAGTGTCACAGGGGGCGGCGAGCAGTACTTC. Protein product: CASSVTGGGEQYF. The variable domain in full, with the rest retrieved from reference TRBV19 and TRBJ2-7, is DGGITQSPKYLFRKEGQNVTLSCEQNLNHDAMYWYRQDPGQGLRLIYYSQIVNDFQKGDIAEGYSVSREKKESFPLTVTSAQKNPTAFYLCASSVTGGGEQYFGPGTRLTVT.

This clonotype was observed a handful of times. The chain carries TRBV27 and TRBJ2-5, with a possible D match to TRBD2 (5 bases). The CDR3 covers 17 residues. Germline lookup yields CDR1 MNHEY and CDR2 SMNVEV (reference sequence). Trimming left V 2 bases short and J 0 bases short, with 16 bases between. The CDR3 loop reads CASSLRLRELYQETQYF. The CDR3 DNA reads TGTGCCAGCAGTTTAAGACTAAGGGAATTGTACCAAGAGACCCAGTACTTC.

CDR3 sequence (DNA): TGCAGCGTTGGTAGCCAGGGGGGTGCCGGGGAGCTGTTTTTT. This codes for CSVGSQGGAGELFF. The V gene is TRBV29-1, the J gene TRBJ2-2, with a tentative D call TRBD1 (7 bases). The CDR3 has 14 residues. The V end was cut by 4 bases, the J end by 6 bases, with 15 bases between. The germline gives CDR1 SQVTM, CDR2 ANQGSEA.

The chain carries TRBV4-2 and TRBJ1-1; the D gene is possibly TRBD1 (5 bases). Per germline, CDR1 LGHNA and CDR2 YNFKEQ. The CDR3 contains 15 residues. V was cut by 2 bases and J by 6 bases, with 16 bases left in between. CDR3 protein: CASSQRQGEIPEAFF. The CDR3 coding sequence is TGTGCCAGCAGCCAAAGGCAGGGCGAGATTCCTGAAGCTTTCTTT.

This clonotype counts as large. V gene TRBV20-1 combines with J gene TRBJ1-1, with TRBD1 matching 7 bases. Germline CDR1 is DFQATT and CDR2 is SNEGSKA (reference sequence). The CDR3 sequence is 14 residues long. J gave up 1 base and V 6 bases, and 8 bases lay outside the gene matches. The CDR3 coding sequence is TGCAGTGCATACCCAGGGGGTAAGAACACTGAAGCTTTCTTT. Encoded protein: CSAYPGGKNTEAFF.

The chain employs TRBV6-2 or TRBV6-3 and TRBJ2-3; TRBD2 aligns across 8 bases. The germline V gene has CDR1 MNHEY and CDR2 SVGEGT. The ends lost 7 bases at V and 5 bases at J; junction bases unmatched: 8. The CDR3 contains 14 residues. CDR3 sequence reads: CASTRELAVDTQYF. As DNA, the CDR3 is TGTGCCAGCACCAGGGAACTAGCGGTAGATACGCAGTATTTT.

This clonotype was counted a few times. V gene TRBV30 combines with J gene TRBJ1-1, with a weak D call TRBD1 (6 bases). The germline gives CDR1 GTSNPN, CDR2 SVGIG (reference sequence). CDR3 length: 15 residues. V lost 3 bases and J 0 bases, leaving 14 bases between the germline ends. The CDR3 region has the DNA TGTGCCTGGAGCGACGGGAGGGGGATGAACACTGAAGCTTTCTTT. Translated: CAWSDGRGMNTEAFF.

The rearrangement uses TRBV25-1 and TRBJ2-5, with 7 bases identical to TRBD1. CDR1 and CDR2 from the germline V gene are MGHDK and SYGVNS. Trimming cost V 4 bases and J 1 base; bases outside gene matches: 9. The CDR3 covers 16 residues. The CDR3 reads CASSAAPGQLQETQYF. The CDR3 nucleotides are TGTGCCAGCAGTGCTGCCCCGGGACAGCTCCAAGAGACCCAGTACTTC.

This clonotype has just a few counts. The chain has TRBV11-1 and TRBJ2-4; 7 bases align to TRBD1. V dropped 5 bases and J dropped 4; count of bases not matched to a gene: 5. The germline V gene encodes CDR1 SGHAT and CDR2 FQDESV (reference sequence). The CDR3 runs 14 residues. The CDR3 DNA sequence: TGTGCCAGCAGCCCTCCGGGACAGAAAAACATTCAGTACTTC. Encoded protein: CASSPPGQKNIQYF.

There are a few counts of this clonotype. The J gene is TRBJ2-3, the V gene TRBV6-1; D not resolved. CDR1 is MNHNS and CDR2 is SASEGT in the germline V gene. V shed 2 bases and J shed 6 bases, with 12 bases lying between them. The CDR3 length is 14 residues. DNA of the CDR3: TGTGCCAGCAGTGAACCGGGCCTCGGGGATACGCAGTATTTT. This translates into CASSEPGLGDTQYF.

In this sample, this clonotype turned up once. A much larger clone differs by one base, so this may be a read error. The chain couples TRBV2 to TRBJ2-7, with a weak D call TRBD1 (5 bases). This CDR3 has 14 residues. The germline V gene encodes CDR1 SNHLY and CDR2 FYNNEI. The CDR3 region is CASSEALQGYEQCF. The CDR3 nucleotides are TGTGCCAGCAGTGAAGCGCTTCAGGGCTACGAGCAGTGCTTC.

The chain links TRBV6-1 to TRBJ2-2; 10 bases align to TRBD2. The CDR3 runs to 19 residues. J gave up 3 bases and V 6 bases, and 16 bases lay outside the gene matches. Germline CDR1 and CDR2: MNHNS and SASEGT. The chain's CDR3 is CASSHGLAELMGYTGELFF. The CDR3 DNA follows: TGTGCCAGCAGCCACGGACTAGCGGAGCTCATGGGGTACACCGGGGAGCTGTTTTTT.

A remark on this clonotype: With a much larger clone just one base away, this may be a read error. The V gene is TRBV30, the J gene TRBJ2-1, with TRBD2 matching 13 bases. Per germline, CDR1 GTSNPN and CDR2 SVGIG (reference sequence). This CDR3 has 15 residues. In DNA, the CDR3 is TGTGCCTGGACCACTAGCGGGGGGGTGTACAATGAGCAGCTCTTC. Its protein is CAWTTSGGVYNEQLF.

This clonotype was detected only a few times. The V call is TRBV29-1, the J call TRBJ2-1; perhaps TRBD1 as D (6 bases). Trimming stripped 6 bases from V and 2 bases from J, with 17 bases between. Germline lookup yields CDR1 SQVTM and CDR2 ANQGSEA. The CDR3 has 15 residues. In DNA form, the CDR3 reads TGCAGCGTCGGGACCGGGACACGGGCCTACAATGAGCAGTTCTTC. This sequence encodes CSVGTGTRAYNEQFF.

The table lists this clonotype with a few counts. The genes are TRBV18 and TRBJ1-1; D ambiguous. Per the germline V gene, CDR1 is KGHSH and CDR2 is LQKENI. The CDR3 covers 14 residues. V was trimmed by 5 bases and J by 1 base, leaving 11 bases between them. CDR3: CASSVGWANTEAFF. CDR3 nucleotides: TGTGCCAGCTCAGTCGGATGGGCGAACACTGAAGCTTTCTTT. Using reference TRBV18 and TRBJ1-1 for the parts outside the CDR3, the full variable domain is NAGVMQNPRHLVRRRGQEARLRCSPMKGHSHVYWYRQLPEEGLKFMVYLQKENIIDESGMPKERFSAEFPKEGPSILRIQQVVRGDSAAYFCASSVGWANTEAFFGQGTRLTVV.

This clonotype was recorded a few times. The rearrangement links TRBV3-1 to TRBJ2-7; D possibly corresponds to TRBD2 (6 bases). With 5 bases removed from V and 2 bases from J, the gap between germline ends came to 13 bases. The CDR3 length is 14 residues. In germline, CDR1 is LGHDT, CDR2 YNNKEL (reference sequence). This CDR3 is CASSGAGSTYEQYF. CDR3 in DNA: TGTGCCAGCAGCGGAGCGGGTTCGACCTACGAGCAGTACTTC.

This clonotype was recorded a few times. This chain joins TRBV10-3 and TRBJ1-6; maybe TRBD1 (6 bases). The germline CDR1 and CDR2 sequences are ENHRY and SYGVKD. V dropped 0 bases and J dropped 10 bases, with 13 bases sitting between them. There are 15 residues in the CDR3. The CDR3 protein is CAISESGGPLSPLHF. CDR3 sequence (DNA): TGTGCCATCAGTGAGTCGGGGGGGCCCCTCTCACCCCTCCACTTT.

The chain joins TRBV18 to TRBJ1-5, with D perhaps TRBD1 (6 bases). The CDR3 contains 15 residues. V lost 4 bases and J lost 4, with 14 bases in between. Germline V CDR1 and CDR2: KGHSH, LQKENI. CDR3 sequence (DNA): TGTGCCAGCTCACTACTCGGGACACCAAATCAGCCCCAGCATTTT. As protein: CASSLLGTPNQPQHF.

The chain couples TRBV20-1 to TRBJ2-5; a weak D match, TRBD2 (6 bases). CDR3 length: 13 residues. V lost 6 bases and J lost 4, with 15 bases in between. The V gene's germline CDR1 is DFQATT and CDR2 SNEGSKA (reference sequence). CDR3 amino acids: CSAQTGTRETQYF. The CDR3 DNA sequence: TGCAGTGCCCAGACGGGGACTCGAGAGACCCAGTACTTC.

The chain couples TRBV7-2 to TRBJ1-3; D is ambiguous. CDR3 length equals 15 residues. Germline lookup yields CDR1 SGHTA and CDR2 FQGNSA. Trimming cost V 1 base and J 0 bases, with 7 bases left between them. The CDR3 nucleotides are TGTGCCAGCAGCTTAGATCAGAGCTCTGGAAACACCATATATTTT. This sequence encodes CASSLDQSSGNTIYF.

This clonotype was seen only a few times. The chain links TRBV30 to TRBJ1-1; D ambiguous. The CDR3 length is 13 residues. Germline V gene data show CDR1 as GTSNPN and CDR2 as SVGIG (reference sequence). Trimming cost V 4 bases and J 2 bases, with 11 bases left between them. CDR3 region: CAWMRQVNTEAFF. The CDR3 DNA reads TGTGCCTGGATGAGGCAGGTAAACACTGAAGCTTTCTTT.

This clonotype was seen many times. The rearrangement uses TRBV29-1 and TRBJ1-1, with a possible D match to TRBD1 (5 bases). V was shortened by 3 bases and J by 6 bases, with 11 bases between the two germline ends. Germline V lookup: CDR1 SQVTM, CDR2 ANQGSEA. This CDR3 spans 12 amino acids. CDR3 sequence: CSVDREASEAFF. The CDR3 nucleotides are TGCAGCGTTGACAGGGAGGCATCTGAAGCTTTCTTT. Together with reference TRBV29-1 and TRBJ1-1, the CDR3 gives the full variable domain: SAVISQKPSRDICQRGTSLTIQCQVDSQVTMMFWYRQQPGQSLTLIATANQGSEATYESGFVIDKFPISRPNLTFSTLTVSNMSPEDSSIYLCSVDREASEAFFGQGTRLTVV.

This clonotype has a count of ten or more. The rearrangement links TRBV6-1 to TRBJ1-1; D remains ambiguous. V was cut by 0 bases and J by 6 bases, with 2 bases left in between. Per germline, CDR1 MNHNS and CDR2 SASEGT. The length of the CDR3 is 11 residues. CDR3 sequence: CASSEAAEAFF. The CDR3 nucleotides read TGTGCCAGCAGTGAAGCGGCTGAAGCTTTCTTT.

This clonotype was seen once. The chain combines TRBV5-6 with TRBJ2-5; 11 nucleotides agree with TRBD1. CDR3 length: 16 amino acids. Germline CDR1 is SGHDT and CDR2 is YYEEEE. Losses at the gene ends were 1 base for V and 5 bases for J; bases not matched to a gene: 7. CDR3 nucleotides: TGTGCCAGCAGCTTGTTTGGACAGGGGGCCTGGGAGACCCAGTACTTC. Amino acid sequence: CASSLFGQGAWETQYF.

The rearrangement uses TRBV10-3 and TRBJ2-1; TRBD2 matches 7 bases. The CDR3 is 15 amino acids. Germline V gene sequence: CDR1 ENHRY, CDR2 SYGVKD. Germline trimming cut 2 bases from V and 9 bases from J; bases unmatched to any gene: 10. CDR3 DNA sequence: TGTGCCATCAGTGAGGGGGGGGGAGGGCTGAGTGAGCAGTTCTTC. Its translation is CAISEGGGGLSEQFF.

This clonotype was picked up a small number of times. This rearrangement joins TRBV7-2 to TRBJ2-1; no definite D call. The CDR3 runs 10 residues. Trimming shortened V by 5 bases and J by 10 bases, and 6 bases separated the two germline ends. Per germline, CDR1 SGHTA and CDR2 FQGNSA. The CDR3 DNA reads as TGTGCCAGCAGCATCGTGGAGCAGTTCTTC. Residues: CASSIVEQFF.

Note on this clonotype: Since a much larger clone is just one base distant, this may be a read error. The chain combines TRBV6-1 with TRBJ2-1, with TRBD1 as a possible D gene (6 bases). Germline V CDR1 and CDR2: MNHNS, SASEGT. CDR3 length: 15 residues. V dropped 7 bases and J dropped 1 base, with 14 bases sitting between them. Here the CDR3 DNA reads TGTGCCAGCATCAAGGGGGACGCATCCTACAATGAGCAGTTCTTC. Residues: CASIKGDASYNEQFF.

Many counts were recorded for this clonotype. The chain combines TRBV7-9 with TRBJ1-1; no clear D gene. The length of the CDR3 is 12 residues. V shed 4 bases and J shed 12 bases, with 15 bases lying between them. CDR1 and CDR2 (germline): SEHNR, FQNEAQ (reference sequence). Written as DNA, the CDR3 is TGTGCCAGCAGCTCCTCGGTCCTGATGACTTTCTTT. Its protein is CASSSSVLMTFF. Full variable domain (rest looked up from reference TRBV7-9 and TRBJ1-1): DTGVSQNPRHKITKRGQNVTFRCDPISEHNRLYWYRQTLGQGPEFLTYFQNEAQLEKSRLLSDRFSAERPKGSFSTLEIQRTEQGDSAMYLCASSSSVLMTFFGQGTRLTVV.